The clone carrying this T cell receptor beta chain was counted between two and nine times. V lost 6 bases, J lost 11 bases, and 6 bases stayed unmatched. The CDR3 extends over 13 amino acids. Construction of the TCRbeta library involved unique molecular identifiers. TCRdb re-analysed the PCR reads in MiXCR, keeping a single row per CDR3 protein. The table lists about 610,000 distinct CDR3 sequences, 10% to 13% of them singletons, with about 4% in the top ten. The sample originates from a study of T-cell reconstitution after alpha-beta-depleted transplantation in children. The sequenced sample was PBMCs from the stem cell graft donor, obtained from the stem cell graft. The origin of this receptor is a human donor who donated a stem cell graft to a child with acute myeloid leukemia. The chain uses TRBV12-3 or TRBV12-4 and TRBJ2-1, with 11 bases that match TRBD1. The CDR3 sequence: CASSLGTGGKQFF. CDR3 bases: TGTGCCAGCAGCCTAGGGACAGGGGGAAAGCAGTTCTTC.